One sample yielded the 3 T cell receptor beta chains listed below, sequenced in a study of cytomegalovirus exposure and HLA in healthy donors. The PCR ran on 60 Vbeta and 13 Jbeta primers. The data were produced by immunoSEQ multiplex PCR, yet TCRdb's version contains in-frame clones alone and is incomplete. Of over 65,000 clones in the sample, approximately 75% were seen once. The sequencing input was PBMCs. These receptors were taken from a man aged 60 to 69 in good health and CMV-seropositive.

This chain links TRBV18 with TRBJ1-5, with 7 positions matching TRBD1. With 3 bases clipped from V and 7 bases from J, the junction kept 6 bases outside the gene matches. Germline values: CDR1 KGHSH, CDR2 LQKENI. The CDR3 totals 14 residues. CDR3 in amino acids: CASSPDRTGQPQHF. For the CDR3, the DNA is TGTGCCAGCTCACCGGACAGGACAGGACAGCCCCAGCATTTT. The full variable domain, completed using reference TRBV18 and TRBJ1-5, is NAGVMQNPRHLVRRRGQEARLRCSPMKGHSHVYWYRQLPEEGLKFMVYLQKENIIDESGMPKERFSAEFPKEGPSILRIQQVVRGDSAAYFCASSPDRTGQPQHFGDGTRLSIL.

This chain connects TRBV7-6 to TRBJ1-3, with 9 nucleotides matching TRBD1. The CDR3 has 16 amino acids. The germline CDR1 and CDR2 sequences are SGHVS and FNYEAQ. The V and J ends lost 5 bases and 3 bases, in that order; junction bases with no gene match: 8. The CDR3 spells CASSPSRGQGGNTIYF. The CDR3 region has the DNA TGTGCCAGCAGCCCCTCAAGGGGACAGGGTGGAAACACCATATATTTT.

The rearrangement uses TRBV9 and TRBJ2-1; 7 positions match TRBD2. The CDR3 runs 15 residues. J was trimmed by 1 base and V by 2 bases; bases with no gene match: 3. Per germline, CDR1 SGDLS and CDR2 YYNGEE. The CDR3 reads CASSVSGLSYNEQFF. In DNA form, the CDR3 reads TGTGCCAGCAGCGTTAGCGGGCTGTCCTACAATGAGCAGTTCTTC.